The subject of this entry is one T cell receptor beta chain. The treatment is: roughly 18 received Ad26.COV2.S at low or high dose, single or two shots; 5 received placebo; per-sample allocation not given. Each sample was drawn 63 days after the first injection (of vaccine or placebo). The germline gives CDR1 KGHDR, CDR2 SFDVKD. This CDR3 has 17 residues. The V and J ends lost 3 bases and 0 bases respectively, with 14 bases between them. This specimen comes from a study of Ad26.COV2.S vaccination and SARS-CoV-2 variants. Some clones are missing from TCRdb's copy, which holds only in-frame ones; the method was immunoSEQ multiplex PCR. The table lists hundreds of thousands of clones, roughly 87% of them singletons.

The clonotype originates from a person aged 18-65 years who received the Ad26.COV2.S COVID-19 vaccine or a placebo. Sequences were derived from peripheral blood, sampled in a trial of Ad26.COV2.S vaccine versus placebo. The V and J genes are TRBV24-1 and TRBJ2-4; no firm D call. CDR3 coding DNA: TGTGCCACCAGTGATAGGGTTGCGCTGAGAGCCAAAAACATTCAGTACTTC. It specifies CATSDRVALRAKNIQYF.